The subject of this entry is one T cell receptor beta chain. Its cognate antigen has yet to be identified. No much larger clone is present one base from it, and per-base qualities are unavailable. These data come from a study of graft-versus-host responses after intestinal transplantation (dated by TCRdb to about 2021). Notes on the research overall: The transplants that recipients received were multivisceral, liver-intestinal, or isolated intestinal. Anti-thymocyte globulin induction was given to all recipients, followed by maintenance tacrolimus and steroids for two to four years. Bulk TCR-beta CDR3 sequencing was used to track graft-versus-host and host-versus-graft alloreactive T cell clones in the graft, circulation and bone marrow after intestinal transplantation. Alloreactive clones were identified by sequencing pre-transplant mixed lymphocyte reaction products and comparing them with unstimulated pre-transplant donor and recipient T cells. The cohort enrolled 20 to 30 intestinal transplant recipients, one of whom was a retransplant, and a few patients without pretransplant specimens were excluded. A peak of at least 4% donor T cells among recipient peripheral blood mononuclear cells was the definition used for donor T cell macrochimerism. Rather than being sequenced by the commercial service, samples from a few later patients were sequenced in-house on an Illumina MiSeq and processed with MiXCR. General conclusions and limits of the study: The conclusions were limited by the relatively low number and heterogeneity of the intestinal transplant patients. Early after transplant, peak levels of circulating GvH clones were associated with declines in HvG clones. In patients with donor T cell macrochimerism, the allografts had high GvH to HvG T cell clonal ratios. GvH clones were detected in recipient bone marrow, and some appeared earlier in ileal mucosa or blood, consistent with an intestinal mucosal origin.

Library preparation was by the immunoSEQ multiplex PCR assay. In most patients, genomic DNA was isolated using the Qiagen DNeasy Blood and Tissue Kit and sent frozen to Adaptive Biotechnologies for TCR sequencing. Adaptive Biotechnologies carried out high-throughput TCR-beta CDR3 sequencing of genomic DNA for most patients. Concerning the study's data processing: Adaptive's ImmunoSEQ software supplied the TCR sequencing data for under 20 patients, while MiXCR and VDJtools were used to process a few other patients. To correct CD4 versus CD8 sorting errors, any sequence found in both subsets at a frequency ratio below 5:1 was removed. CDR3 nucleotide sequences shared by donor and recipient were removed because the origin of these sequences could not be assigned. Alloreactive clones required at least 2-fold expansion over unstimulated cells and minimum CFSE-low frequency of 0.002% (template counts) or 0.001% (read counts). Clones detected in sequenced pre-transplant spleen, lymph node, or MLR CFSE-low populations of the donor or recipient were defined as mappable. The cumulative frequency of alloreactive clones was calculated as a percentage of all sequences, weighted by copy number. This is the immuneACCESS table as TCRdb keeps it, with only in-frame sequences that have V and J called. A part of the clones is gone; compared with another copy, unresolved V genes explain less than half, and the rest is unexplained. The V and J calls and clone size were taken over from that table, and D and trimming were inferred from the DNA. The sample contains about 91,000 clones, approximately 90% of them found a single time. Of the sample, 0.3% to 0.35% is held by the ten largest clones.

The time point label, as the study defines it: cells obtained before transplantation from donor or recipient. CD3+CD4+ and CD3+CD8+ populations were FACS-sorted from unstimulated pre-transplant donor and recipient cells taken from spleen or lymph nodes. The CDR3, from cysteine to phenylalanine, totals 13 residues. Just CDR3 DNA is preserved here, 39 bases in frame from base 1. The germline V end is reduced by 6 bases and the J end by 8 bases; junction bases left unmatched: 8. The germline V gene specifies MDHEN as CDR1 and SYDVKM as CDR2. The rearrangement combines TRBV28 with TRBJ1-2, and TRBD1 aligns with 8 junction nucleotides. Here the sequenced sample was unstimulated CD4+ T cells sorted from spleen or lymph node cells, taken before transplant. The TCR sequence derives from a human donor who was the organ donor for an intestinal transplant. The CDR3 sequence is CASRDRGSGGYTF. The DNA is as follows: TGTGCCAGCAGAGACAGGGGATCGGGAGGCTACACCTTC.